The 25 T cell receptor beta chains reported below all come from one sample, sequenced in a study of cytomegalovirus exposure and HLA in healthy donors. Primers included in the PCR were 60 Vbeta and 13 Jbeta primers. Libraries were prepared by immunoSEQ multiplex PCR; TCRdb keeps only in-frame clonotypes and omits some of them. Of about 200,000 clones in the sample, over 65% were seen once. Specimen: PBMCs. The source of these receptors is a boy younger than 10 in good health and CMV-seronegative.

The CDR3 nucleotides are TGTGCCAGCAGGCGGGAGGGGCTTAATTCACCCCTCCACTTT. Translating gives CASRREGLNSPLHF. The chain joins TRBV27 to TRBJ1-6; maybe TRBD1 (5 bases). Trimming stripped 6 bases from V and 6 bases from J, with 12 bases between. The CDR3 spans 14 residues. Germline lookup yields CDR1 MNHEY and CDR2 SMNVEV (reference sequence).

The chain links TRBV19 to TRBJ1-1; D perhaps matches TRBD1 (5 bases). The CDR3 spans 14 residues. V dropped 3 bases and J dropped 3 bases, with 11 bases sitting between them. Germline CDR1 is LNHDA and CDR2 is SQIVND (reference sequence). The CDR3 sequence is CASSITGRDTEAFF. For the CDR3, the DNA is TGTGCCAGTAGTATCACAGGTCGGGACACTGAAGCTTTCTTT. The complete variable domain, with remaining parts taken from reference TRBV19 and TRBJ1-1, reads DGGITQSPKYLFRKEGQNVTLSCEQNLNHDAMYWYRQDPGQGLRLIYYSQIVNDFQKGDIAEGYSVSREKKESFPLTVTSAQKNPTAFYLCASSITGRDTEAFFGQGTRLTVV.

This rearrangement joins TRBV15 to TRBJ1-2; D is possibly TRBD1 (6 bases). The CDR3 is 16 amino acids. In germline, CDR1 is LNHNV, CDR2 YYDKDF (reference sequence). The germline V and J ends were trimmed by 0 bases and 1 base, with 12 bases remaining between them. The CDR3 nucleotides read TGTGCCACCAGCAGAGATCCGTCAGGGGATAACTATGGCTACACCTTC. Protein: CATSRDPSGDNYGYTF.

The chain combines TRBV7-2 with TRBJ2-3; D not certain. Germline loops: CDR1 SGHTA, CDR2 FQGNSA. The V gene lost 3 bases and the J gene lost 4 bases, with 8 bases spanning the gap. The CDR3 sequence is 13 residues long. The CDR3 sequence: CASSFPEADTQYF. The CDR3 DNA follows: TGTGCCAGCAGCTTTCCAGAGGCAGATACGCAGTATTTT.

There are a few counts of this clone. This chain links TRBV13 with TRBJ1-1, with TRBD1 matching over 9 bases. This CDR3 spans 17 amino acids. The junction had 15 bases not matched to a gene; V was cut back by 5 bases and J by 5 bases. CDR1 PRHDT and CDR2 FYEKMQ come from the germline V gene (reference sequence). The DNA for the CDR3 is TGTGCCAGCAGCGCCCCTAGATCGGGGACAGGGAGTACTGAAGCTTTCTTT. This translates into CASSAPRSGTGSTEAFF.

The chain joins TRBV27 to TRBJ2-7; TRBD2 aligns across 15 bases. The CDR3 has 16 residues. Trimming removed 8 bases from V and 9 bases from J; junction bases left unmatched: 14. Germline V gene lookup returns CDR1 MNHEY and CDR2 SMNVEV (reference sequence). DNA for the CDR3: TGTGCCAGCGAAAGGACTAGCGGGGGGGCCGGAACTAGGCAGTACTTC. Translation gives CASERTSGGAGTRQYF.

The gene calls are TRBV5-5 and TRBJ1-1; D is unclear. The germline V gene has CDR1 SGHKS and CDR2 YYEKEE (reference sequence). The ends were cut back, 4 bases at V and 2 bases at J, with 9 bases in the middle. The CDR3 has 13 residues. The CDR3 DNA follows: TGTGCCAGCAGCGGCAGTATCAACACTGAAGCTTTCTTT. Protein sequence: CASSGSINTEAFF.

For the CDR3, the DNA is TGTGCCAGCAGTTTAGGGGCCGGGACTAGCGGGTACTACGAGCAGTACTTC. This encodes CASSLGAGTSGYYEQYF. This chain connects TRBV27 to TRBJ2-7; the match to TRBD2 covers 12 bases. In germline, CDR1 is MNHEY, CDR2 SMNVEV (reference sequence). The CDR3 runs to 17 residues. The ends lost 2 bases at V and 3 bases at J; junction bases unmatched: 8.

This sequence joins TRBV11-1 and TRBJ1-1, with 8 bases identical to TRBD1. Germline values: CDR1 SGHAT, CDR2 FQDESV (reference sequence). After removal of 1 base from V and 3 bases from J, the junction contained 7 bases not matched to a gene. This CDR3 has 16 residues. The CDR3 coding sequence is TGTGCCAGCAGCTTAGAACCGGACAGGGTTTACACTGAAGCTTTCTTT. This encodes CASSLEPDRVYTEAFF.

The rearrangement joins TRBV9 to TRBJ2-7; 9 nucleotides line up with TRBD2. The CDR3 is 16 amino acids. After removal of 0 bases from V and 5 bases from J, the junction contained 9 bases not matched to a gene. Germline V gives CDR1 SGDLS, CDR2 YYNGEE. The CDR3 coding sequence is TGTGCCAGCAGCGTAGGTCTAGCGGGGAGGATGCACGAGCAGTACTTC. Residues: CASSVGLAGRMHEQYF.

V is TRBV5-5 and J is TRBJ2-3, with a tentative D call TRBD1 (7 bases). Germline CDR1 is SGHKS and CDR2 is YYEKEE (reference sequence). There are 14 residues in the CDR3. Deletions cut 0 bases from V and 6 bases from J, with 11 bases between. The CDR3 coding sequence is TGTGCCAGCAGCTTGGTCAGGGGGAGGGATACGCAGTATTTT. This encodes CASSLVRGRDTQYF. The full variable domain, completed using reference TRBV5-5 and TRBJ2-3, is DAGVTQSPTHLIKTRGQQVTLRCSPISGHKSVSWYQQVLGQGPQFIFQYYEKEERGRGNFPDRFSARQFPNYSSELNVNALLLGDSALYLCASSLVRGRDTQYFGPGTRLTVL.

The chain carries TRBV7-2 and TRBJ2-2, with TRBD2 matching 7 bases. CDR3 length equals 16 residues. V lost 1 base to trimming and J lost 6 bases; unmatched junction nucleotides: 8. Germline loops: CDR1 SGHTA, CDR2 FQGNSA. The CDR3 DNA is TGTGCCAGCAGCTTAGGCGGGCGGGGAGGGTCCGGGGAGCTGTTTTTT. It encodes CASSLGGRGGSGELFF.

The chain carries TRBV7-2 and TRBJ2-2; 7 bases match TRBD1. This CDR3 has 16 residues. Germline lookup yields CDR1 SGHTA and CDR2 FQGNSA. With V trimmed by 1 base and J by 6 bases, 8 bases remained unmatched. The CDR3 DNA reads TGTGCCAGCAGCTTAGGCAGGACAGGATGGCCCGGGGAGCTGTTTTTT. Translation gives CASSLGRTGWPGELFF.

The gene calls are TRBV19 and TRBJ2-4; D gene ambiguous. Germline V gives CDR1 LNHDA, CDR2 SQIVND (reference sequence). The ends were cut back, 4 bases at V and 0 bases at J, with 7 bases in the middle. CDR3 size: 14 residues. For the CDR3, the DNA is TGTGCCAGTAGTACAGGTGTAGCCAAAAACATTCAGTACTTC. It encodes CASSTGVAKNIQYF.

Written as DNA, the CDR3 is TGTGCCAGTGCCAGTCAGTGGCTAGCGGGGGGAGAGACCCAGTACTTC. Its protein product is CASASQWLAGGETQYF. The chain recombines TRBV19 with TRBJ2-5; 11 nucleotides agree with TRBD2. The CDR3 has 16 residues. V trimming: 8 bases; J trimming: 4 bases; junction bases outside the gene matches: 12. From germline, CDR1 is LNHDA and CDR2 SQIVND (reference sequence). The full variable domain, with the rest looked up from reference TRBV19 and TRBJ2-5, is DGGITQSPKYLFRKEGQNVTLSCEQNLNHDAMYWYRQDPGQGLRLIYYSQIVNDFQKGDIAEGYSVSREKKESFPLTVTSAQKNPTAFYLCASASQWLAGGETQYFGPGTRLLVL.

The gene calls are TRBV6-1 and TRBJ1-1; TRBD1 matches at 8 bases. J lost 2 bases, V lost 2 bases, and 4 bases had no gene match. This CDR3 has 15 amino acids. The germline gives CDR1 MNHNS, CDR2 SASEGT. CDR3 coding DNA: TGTGCCAGCAGTGAACCCGGACAGGGTAACACTGAAGCTTTCTTT. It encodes CASSEPGQGNTEAFF.

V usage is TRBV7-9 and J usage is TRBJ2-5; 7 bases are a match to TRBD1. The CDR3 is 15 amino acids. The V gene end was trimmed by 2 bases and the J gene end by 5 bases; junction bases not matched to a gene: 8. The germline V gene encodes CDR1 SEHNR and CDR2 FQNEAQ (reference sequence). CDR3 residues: CASSLNQGGGETQYF. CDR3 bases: TGTGCCAGCAGCTTAAATCAAGGGGGCGGGGAGACCCAGTACTTC.

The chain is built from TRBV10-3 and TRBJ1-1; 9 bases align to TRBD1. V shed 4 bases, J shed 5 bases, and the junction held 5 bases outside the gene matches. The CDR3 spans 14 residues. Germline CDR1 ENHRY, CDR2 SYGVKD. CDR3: CAISGQGGVTEAFF. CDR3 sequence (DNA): TGTGCCATCAGTGGACAGGGGGGGGTGACTGAAGCTTTCTTT.

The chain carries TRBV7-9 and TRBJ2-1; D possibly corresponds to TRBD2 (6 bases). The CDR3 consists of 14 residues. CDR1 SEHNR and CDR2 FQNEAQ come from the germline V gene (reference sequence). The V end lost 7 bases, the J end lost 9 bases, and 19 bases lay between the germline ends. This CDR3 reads CASTPPYPGAEQFF. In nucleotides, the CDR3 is TGTGCCAGCACCCCCCCTTATCCGGGAGCTGAGCAGTTCTTC.

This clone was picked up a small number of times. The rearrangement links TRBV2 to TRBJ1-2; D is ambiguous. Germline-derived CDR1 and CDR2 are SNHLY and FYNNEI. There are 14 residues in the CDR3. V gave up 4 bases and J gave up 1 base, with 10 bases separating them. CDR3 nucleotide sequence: TGTGCCAGCAGTGGAGTTTTAAGTAACTATGGCTACACCTTC. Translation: CASSGVLSNYGYTF.

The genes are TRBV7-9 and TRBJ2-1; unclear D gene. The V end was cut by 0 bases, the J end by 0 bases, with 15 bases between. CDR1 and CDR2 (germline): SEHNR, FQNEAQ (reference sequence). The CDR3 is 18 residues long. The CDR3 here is CASSLAQVGFPSYNEQFF. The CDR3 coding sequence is TGTGCCAGCAGCTTAGCGCAGGTCGGTTTTCCCTCCTACAATGAGCAGTTCTTC.

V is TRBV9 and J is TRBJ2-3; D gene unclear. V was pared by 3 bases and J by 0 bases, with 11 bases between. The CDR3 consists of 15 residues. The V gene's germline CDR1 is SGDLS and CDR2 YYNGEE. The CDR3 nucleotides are TGTGCCAGCAGCGCCCTCCCAACTAGCACAGATACGCAGTATTTT. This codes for CASSALPTSTDTQYF.

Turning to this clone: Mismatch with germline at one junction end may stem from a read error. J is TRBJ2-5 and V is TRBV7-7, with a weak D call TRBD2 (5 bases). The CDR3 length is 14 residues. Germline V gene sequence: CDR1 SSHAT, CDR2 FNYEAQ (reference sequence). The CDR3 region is CASSSQTGQETQYF. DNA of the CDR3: TGTGCTAGCAGCTCGCAGACGGGACAAGAGACCCAGTACTTC. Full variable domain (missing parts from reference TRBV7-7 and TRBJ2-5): GAGVSQSPRYKVTKRGQDVTLRCDPISSHATLYWYQQALGQGPEFLTYFNYEAQPDKSGLPSDRFSAERPEGSISTLTIQRTEQRDSAMYRCASSSQTGQETQYFGPGTRLLVL.

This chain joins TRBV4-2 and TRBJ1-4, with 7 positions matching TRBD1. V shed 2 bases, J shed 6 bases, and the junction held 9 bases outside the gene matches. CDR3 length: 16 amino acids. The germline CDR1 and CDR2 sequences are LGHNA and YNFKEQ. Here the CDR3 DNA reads TGTGCCAGCAGCCAAAGGGAGACAGGGCCCGATGAAAAACTGTTTTTT. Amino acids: CASSQRETGPDEKLFF.

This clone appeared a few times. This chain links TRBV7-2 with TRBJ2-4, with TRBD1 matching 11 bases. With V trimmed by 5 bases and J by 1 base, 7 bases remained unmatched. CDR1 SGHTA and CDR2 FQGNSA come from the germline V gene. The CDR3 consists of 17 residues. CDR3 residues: CASSQDRGRAAKNIQYF. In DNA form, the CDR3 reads TGTGCCAGCAGCCAGGACAGGGGGCGCGCGGCCAAAAACATTCAGTACTTC. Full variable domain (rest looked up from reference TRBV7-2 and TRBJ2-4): GAGVSQSPSNKVTEKGKDVELRCDPISGHTALYWYRQSLGQGLEFLIYFQGNSAPDKSGLPSDRFSAERTGGSVSTLTIQRTQQEDSAVYLCASSQDRGRAAKNIQYFGAGTRLSVL.